The 18 T cell receptor beta chains presented below share a single source sample, sequenced in a study of graft-versus-host responses after intestinal transplantation. For these receptors, no antigen is known. Assay used: immunoSEQ multiplex PCR; TCRdb lists only in-frame clones, some missing. The data hold 45,000 to 65,000 clones, with 90% to 95% observed a single time. The specimen comprised unstimulated CD4+ T cells sorted from spleen or lymph node cells, sampled before transplant. All receptors come from a human donor who was the organ donor for an intestinal transplant.

J is TRBJ1-1 and V is TRBV4-1, with D hard to call. This CDR3 comprises 15 residues. Trimming stripped 4 bases from V and 0 bases from J, with 12 bases between. The germline CDR1 and CDR2 sequences are MGHRA and YSYEKL. The CDR3 DNA follows: TGCGCCAGCAGCCCCCTTTCAACCATGAACACTGAAGCTTTCTTT. Encoded protein: CASSPLSTMNTEAFF.

V and J are TRBV6-6 and TRBJ1-5, with a tentative D call TRBD1 (5 bases). CDR1 is MNHNY and CDR2 is SVGAGI in the germline V gene (reference sequence). The CDR3 covers 15 residues. V was cut by 7 bases and J by 3 bases, with 16 bases left in between. CDR3 DNA: TGTGCCAGCAACATAGATACAGGATTCAATCAGCCCCAGCATTTT. Translating it yields CASNIDTGFNQPQHF.

The chain is built from TRBV5-1 and TRBJ1-4; the D gene is possibly TRBD1 (5 bases). The CDR3 is 15 amino acids. The ends were cut back, 4 bases at V and 0 bases at J, with 10 bases in the middle. The germline V gene has CDR1 SGHRS and CDR2 YFSETQ. In DNA form, the CDR3 reads TGCGCCAGCAGCCTACGGACAACAACTAATGAAAAACTGTTTTTT. This encodes CASSLRTTTNEKLFF.

The chain has TRBV9 and TRBJ2-1; no clear D. The V end was cut by 3 bases, the J end by 0 bases, with 10 bases between. The CDR3 has 15 amino acids. The V gene's germline CDR1 is SGDLS and CDR2 YYNGEE. CDR3: CASSEGPRSYNEQFF. The CDR3 nucleotides read TGTGCCAGCAGCGAAGGCCCTCGCTCCTACAATGAGCAGTTCTTC.

The chain has TRBV27 and TRBJ1-3; 7 bases match TRBD1. V was pared by 5 bases and J by 2 bases, with 6 bases of the junction left unmatched. Germline CDR1 MNHEY, CDR2 SMNVEV (reference sequence). The CDR3 length is 15 residues. CDR3 amino acids: CASSLDRPPGNTIYF. CDR3 DNA: TGTGCCAGCAGTCTGGACAGGCCCCCTGGAAACACCATATATTTT.

V gene TRBV6-1 combines with J gene TRBJ1-5; 8 nucleotides line up with TRBD1. With 5 bases clipped from V and 9 bases from J, the junction kept 9 bases outside the gene matches. CDR1 is MNHNS, CDR2 SASEGT, per germline. This CDR3 comprises 14 residues. This chain's CDR3 is CASSSGQGPLPQHF. Written as DNA, the CDR3 is TGTGCCAGCAGTTCCGGACAGGGCCCCCTGCCCCAGCATTTT.

This clone was recorded once. This chain connects TRBV7-3 to TRBJ1-5, with D perhaps TRBD1 (6 bases). Germline V gene data show CDR1 as SGHTA and CDR2 as FQGTGA. Trimming took off 4 bases at V and 10 bases at J, with 14 bases between the two ends. The CDR3 is made up of 13 amino acids. The chain's CDR3 is CASSWRSGAPQHF. CDR3 DNA sequence: TGTGCCAGCAGCTGGAGGTCGGGGGCTCCCCAGCATTTT.

This chain links TRBV5-6 with TRBJ2-7; 7 nucleotides agree with TRBD1. The CDR3 extends over 15 amino acids. V gave up 5 bases and J gave up 2 bases; unmatched junction bases: 10. CDR1 is SGHDT and CDR2 is YYEEEE in the germline V gene. CDR3 in DNA: TGTGCCAGCAGTCTCCACCTGACAGGGCCCTACGAGCAGTACTTC. It specifies CASSLHLTGPYEQYF. The variable domain in full, with the rest retrieved from reference TRBV5-6 and TRBJ2-7, is DAGVTQSPTHLIKTRGQQVTLRCSPKSGHDTVSWYQQALGQGPQFIFQYYEEEERQRGNFPDRFSGHQFPNYSSELNVNALLLGDSALYLCASSLHLTGPYEQYFGPGTRLTVT.

The DNA of the CDR3 is TGCGCCAGCAGTCAAAACCTCGCTCTTAACCGGGACAGCAACCGGATGAACACTGAAGCTTTCTTT. Translating it yields CASSQNLALNRDSNRMNTEAFF. J is TRBJ1-1 and V is TRBV23-1; 7 bases are shared with TRBD1. TRBV23-1 is designated an ORF whose function remains uncertain. CDR3 size: 22 residues. V lost 2 bases to trimming and J lost 0 bases; unmatched junction nucleotides: 24.

The V and J genes are TRBV10-3 and TRBJ2-1, with 7 bases identical to TRBD1. V was clipped by 6 bases and J by 3 bases; unmatched bases: 11. Germline V gene data show CDR1 as ENHRY and CDR2 as SYGVKD. The CDR3 loop spans 16 amino acids. CDR3 in DNA: TGTGCCATCAGAGAGAGAGAACAGGGGAACTACAATGAGCAGTTCTTC. Translating gives CAIREREQGNYNEQFF.

This sequence joins TRBV7-8 and TRBJ2-5; D unclear. Trimming left V 1 base short and J 1 base short, with 10 bases between. The CDR3 extends over 15 amino acids. Germline lookup yields CDR1 SGHVS and CDR2 FQNEAQ. CDR3 sequence reads: CASSLVGRPQETQYF. The CDR3, as DNA: TGTGCCAGCAGCTTAGTGGGTCGGCCCCAAGAGACCCAGTACTTC.

The chain couples TRBV5-3 to TRBJ1-2; 7 bases agree with TRBD1. TRBV5-3 belongs to the ORF category, with a function that is uncertain. V lost 1 base, J lost 6 bases, and 6 bases stayed unmatched. This CDR3 spans 14 amino acids. The CDR3, as DNA: TGTGCCAGAAGCTTGCTCGACAGGGCAAATGGCTACACCTTC. This encodes CARSLLDRANGYTF.

V is TRBV4-1 and J is TRBJ2-3; a possible D gene is TRBD1 (7 bases). Per the germline V gene, CDR1 is MGHRA and CDR2 is YSYEKL. The CDR3 spans 16 residues. V shed 2 bases and J shed 2 bases, with 14 bases lying between them. CDR3 amino acids: CASSQNRGLTTDTQYF. Written as DNA, the CDR3 is TGCGCCAGCAGCCAAAACAGGGGACTCACCACAGATACGCAGTATTTT.

The chain employs TRBV6-5 and TRBJ2-5; maybe TRBD2 (5 bases). The germline V and J ends were trimmed by 0 bases and 3 bases, with 11 bases remaining between them. The germline V gene encodes CDR1 MNHEY and CDR2 SVGAGI. This CDR3 is 15 amino acids long. DNA of the CDR3: TGTGCCAGCAGTTACTCGAGAGGGCTAAAAGAGACCCAGTACTTC. Encoded protein: CASSYSRGLKETQYF.

The chain combines TRBV10-3 with TRBJ2-7; D is ambiguous. V was shortened by 0 bases and J by 9 bases, with 27 bases between the two germline ends. Germline V gene data show CDR1 as ENHRY and CDR2 as SYGVKD. The CDR3 has 18 residues. The CDR3 sequence is CAISESIGFPGSIYGQYF. The CDR3 DNA reads TGTGCCATCAGTGAGTCGATCGGGTTCCCTGGATCGATATATGGGCAGTACTTC.

The chain uses TRBV2 and TRBJ2-5; 7 positions agree with TRBD1. There are 15 residues in the CDR3. Germline V gene data show CDR1 as SNHLY and CDR2 as FYNNEI. V was pared by 4 bases and J by 1 base, with 6 bases of the junction left unmatched. The CDR3 here is CASSGQGFGQETQYF. In DNA form, the CDR3 reads TGTGCCAGCAGTGGACAGGGCTTCGGCCAAGAGACCCAGTACTTC.

The chain combines TRBV11-3 with TRBJ2-5, with D maybe TRBD1 (5 bases). In germline, CDR1 is SGHNT, CDR2 YENEEA. V dropped 5 bases and J dropped 1 base, with 11 bases sitting between them. This CDR3 spans 14 amino acids. The CDR3 reads CASSPGGAQETQYF. The CDR3 coding sequence is TGTGCCAGCAGCCCGGGTGGGGCCCAAGAGACCCAGTACTTC. The full variable domain, rest sourced from reference TRBV11-3 and TRBJ2-5, is EAGVVQSPRYKIIEKKQPVAFWCNPISGHNTLYWYLQNLGQGPELLIRYENEEAVDDSQLPKDRFSAERLKGVDSTLKIQPAELGDSAVYLCASSPGGAQETQYFGPGTRLLVL.

This rearrangement joins TRBV6-1 to TRBJ2-2, with D perhaps matching TRBD2 (5 bases). V lost 7 bases and J lost 0, with 12 bases in between. Germline V gives CDR1 MNHNS, CDR2 SASEGT. The CDR3 runs to 15 residues. The CDR3 loop is CASKLYGTNTGELFF. The CDR3 nucleotides are TGTGCCAGCAAACTCTACGGGACGAACACCGGGGAGCTGTTTTTT.